A single sample gave rise to the 7 T cell receptor beta chains below, sequenced in a study of metastatic and nonmetastatic thyroid tumors. MiXCR reprocessed the PCR reads for TCRdb. The sample comprises 30,000 to 45,000 clones, approximately 30% of which are singletons, and about a tenth rests with the top ten. Every patient underwent thyroid surgery untreated. Sequenced material: blood. These receptors were taken from a male donor with papillary thyroid cancer or a benign thyroid nodule (not recorded which). Some clones in this sample may be carry-over from other donors' samples.

The sample holds many counts of this clone. This CDR3 is also generated by other DNA sequences in the sample. The chain couples TRBV29-1 to TRBJ2-1; 7 nucleotides align to TRBD1. J was trimmed by 6 bases and V by 6 bases; bases with no gene match: 5. The length of the CDR3 is 12 residues. CDR1 and CDR2 from the germline V gene are SQVTM and ANQGSEA. As DNA, the CDR3 is TGCAGCGTCAGACAGGGTGGCAATGAGCAGTTCTTC. It is translated as CSVRQGGNEQFF.

A few counts support this clone. V is TRBV6-2 or TRBV6-3 and J is TRBJ2-1, with D possibly TRBD2 on 5 matching bases. The CDR3 loop spans 15 amino acids. V was clipped by 2 bases and J by 5 bases, with 13 bases between them. Looked up from germline, CDR1 is MNHEY and CDR2 is SVGEGT. The CDR3 DNA reads as TGTGCCAGCAGTTACGGCTCTAGCATCGACAATGAGCAGTTCTTC. Protein: CASSYGSSIDNEQFF.

In its sample, this clone was seen once. The chain carries TRBV20-1 and TRBJ1-1; D gene unclear. From germline, CDR1 is DFQATT and CDR2 SNEGSKA (reference sequence). The CDR3 is made up of 12 amino acids. V lost 5 bases and J lost 9, with 16 bases in between. The CDR3 protein is CSAVEQAGKAFF. Written as DNA, the CDR3 is TGCAGTGCTGTGGAGCAAGCCGGTAAAGCTTTCTTT.

This clone came up many times. The chain has TRBV3-2 and TRBJ1-3. TRBV3-2 is an annotated pseudogene. This CDR3 is 16 amino acids long. For the CDR3, the DNA is TGTGCCAGCAGCCAAGGGTCCGGAGGCTCTGGAAACACCATATATTTT. Amino acid sequence: CASSQGSGGSGNTIYF.

The genes are TRBV28 and TRBJ1-5; a possible D gene is TRBD1 (6 bases). V was clipped by 3 bases and J by 5 bases, with 23 bases between them. This CDR3 has 18 amino acids. Germline V gene sequence: CDR1 MDHEN, CDR2 SYDVKM. The CDR3 region is CASSFSSGLGAFDQPQHF. CDR3 DNA sequence: TGTGCCAGCAGTTTTTCCTCTGGACTGGGGGCCTTTGATCAGCCCCAGCATTTT.

This rearrangement joins TRBV20-1 to TRBJ1-2; tentatively, D is TRBD1 (5 bases). This CDR3 has 11 residues. The V gene lost 6 bases and the J gene lost 13 bases, with 18 bases spanning the gap. Germline loops: CDR1 DFQATT, CDR2 SNEGSKA (reference sequence). Here the CDR3 reads CSAPVSRAVTF. The CDR3 bases are TGCAGTGCCCCCGTGAGCAGGGCGGTCACCTTC.

The chain employs TRBV5-8 and TRBJ1-4; 8 nucleotides agree with TRBD1. The CDR3 spans 17 residues. V gave up 5 bases and J gave up 8 bases; unmatched junction bases: 17. Germline V gene lookup returns CDR1 SGHTS and CDR2 YDEGEE. The CDR3 nucleotides are TGTGCCAGCAGTTCTACCGTCGCAGGGGGCCGAGGAGAAAAACTGTTTTTT. This gives the protein CASSSTVAGGRGEKLFF.